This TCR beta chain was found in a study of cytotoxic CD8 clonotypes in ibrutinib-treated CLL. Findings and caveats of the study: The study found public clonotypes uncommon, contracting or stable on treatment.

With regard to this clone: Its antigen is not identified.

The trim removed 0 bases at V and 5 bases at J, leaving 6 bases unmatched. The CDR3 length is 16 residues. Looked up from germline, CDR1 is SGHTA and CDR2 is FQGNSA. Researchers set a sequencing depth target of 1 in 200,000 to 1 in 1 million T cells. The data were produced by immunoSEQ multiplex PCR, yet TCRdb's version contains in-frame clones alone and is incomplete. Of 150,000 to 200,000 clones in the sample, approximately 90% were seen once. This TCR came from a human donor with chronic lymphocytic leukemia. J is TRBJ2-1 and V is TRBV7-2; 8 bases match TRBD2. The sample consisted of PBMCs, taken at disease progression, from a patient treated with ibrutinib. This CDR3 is CASSLAAGVGDNEQFF. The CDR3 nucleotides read TGTGCCAGCAGCTTAGCAGCGGGAGTAGGTGACAATGAGCAGTTCTTC.